This passage covers 21 T cell receptor beta chains from one sample sequenced in a study of OX40 agonist ivuxolimab in advanced cancers. Only in-frame clones appear in the TCRdb table, and some are missing; sequencing was by immunoSEQ multiplex PCR. The sample lists around 18,000 clones; roughly two thirds were seen once. The material was CD4+ or CD8+ T cells sorted from blood, obtained in a trial of the OX40 agonist ivuxolimab. The receptors were sampled from an adult with an advanced solid tumor such as melanoma, head and neck, liver or kidney cancer.

This chain links TRBV19 with TRBJ2-3, with 10 bases aligning to TRBD2. Germline trimming cut 9 bases from V and 6 bases from J; bases unmatched to any gene: 9. This CDR3 contains 14 residues. Per germline, CDR1 LNHDA and CDR2 SQIVND (reference sequence). The CDR3 DNA reads as TGTGCCAGCTCAGCGGGGGGGCTGGGGGATACGCAGTATTTT. This codes for CASSAGGLGDTQYF.

Notes on this clone: The same CDR3 arises from other DNA sequences in this sample as well. This chain uses TRBV28 with TRBJ2-1, with a possible D match to TRBD1 (6 bases). Deletions cut 5 bases from V and 0 bases from J, with 11 bases between. Germline V gene lookup returns CDR1 MDHEN and CDR2 SYDVKM. CDR3 size: 15 residues. CDR3 sequence reads: CASSADRSSYNEQFF. In DNA form, the CDR3 reads TGTGCCAGCAGTGCTGACAGGAGCTCCTACAATGAGCAGTTCTTC.

The chain recombines TRBV9 with TRBJ2-7; 10 positions match TRBD1. V gave up 0 bases and J gave up 2 bases; unmatched junction bases: 2. CDR3 length equals 15 residues. The germline gives CDR1 SGDLS, CDR2 YYNGEE. The CDR3 DNA is TGTGCCAGCAGCGTAGGACAGGGGGCGACCTACGAGCAGTACTTC. Protein sequence: CASSVGQGATYEQYF.

A note on this clone: The same CDR3 is also encoded by other DNA sequences in this sample. The V gene is TRBV5-1, the J gene TRBJ2-7; the D is unclear. The germline CDR1 and CDR2 sequences are SGHRS and YFSETQ. The CDR3 totals 11 residues. Trimming took 0 bases from V and 4 from J, leaving 2 bases between them. The CDR3 nucleotides read TGCGCCAGCAGCTTGGGGTACGAGCAGTACTTC. It translates to CASSLGYEQYF.

This chain joins TRBV7-9 and TRBJ1-6; 7 bases fit TRBD1. The V gene end was trimmed by 1 base and the J gene end by 10 bases; junction bases not matched to a gene: 10. This CDR3 is 16 amino acids long. CDR1 is SEHNR, CDR2 FQNEAQ, per germline (reference sequence). This CDR3 reads CASSLGAGGSGSPLHF. The DNA of the CDR3 is TGTGCCAGCAGCTTAGGGGCAGGGGGATCGGGGTCACCCCTCCACTTT.

The J gene is TRBJ1-2, the V gene TRBV28; D possibly corresponds to TRBD1 (5 bases). This CDR3 contains 14 residues. V gave up 7 bases and J gave up 5 bases, with 17 bases separating them. The germline V gene encodes CDR1 MDHEN and CDR2 SYDVKM. The CDR3 sequence is CASTEIGTAYGYTF. In DNA form, the CDR3 reads TGTGCCAGCACCGAAATCGGGACGGCATATGGCTACACCTTC.

This clone was seen a handful of times. The V and J genes are TRBV5-6 and TRBJ1-3; D ambiguous. V shed 5 bases and J shed 7 bases, with 19 bases lying between them. The V gene's germline CDR1 is SGHDT and CDR2 YYEEEE. The CDR3 loop spans 15 amino acids. The CDR3 nucleotides are TGTGCCAGCAGTCATAATCCCAGGCCTCCGAACACCATATATTTT. Amino acid sequence: CASSHNPRPPNTIYF.

In the case of this clone: The junction and the germline gene differ at one end; a read error may be behind it. This chain's CDR3 is CARSARGSGGVNTGELFF. DNA of the CDR3: TGTGCCCGCAGCGCCCGGGGGAGCGGGGGGGTTAACACCGGGGAGCTGTTTTTT. V is TRBV9 and J is TRBJ2-2, with 10 positions matching TRBD2. Germline CDR1 and CDR2: SGDLS and YYNGEE. The CDR3 runs 18 residues. The full variable domain, with the rest looked up from reference TRBV9 and TRBJ2-2, is DSGVTQTPKHLITATGQRVTLRCSPRSGDLSVYWYQQSLDQGLQFLIQYYNGEERAKGNILERFSAQQFPDLHSELNLSSLELGDSALYFCARSARGSGGVNTGELFFGEGSRLTVL.

This clone was found once. The chain is built from TRBV27 and TRBJ1-4; no definite D call. The CDR3 is made up of 15 amino acids. Germline CDR1 reads MNHEY; CDR2 reads SMNVEV (reference sequence). V was trimmed by 6 bases and J by 3 bases, leaving 14 bases between them. The CDR3 sequence: CASRGLIVPNEKLFF. CDR3 nucleotides: TGTGCCAGCAGGGGCCTCATTGTCCCTAATGAAAAACTGTTTTTT. The variable domain in full, with the rest retrieved from reference TRBV27 and TRBJ1-4, is EAQVTQNPRYLITVTGKKLTVTCSQNMNHEYMSWYRQDPGLGLRQIYYSMNVEVTDKGDVPEGYKVSRKEKRNFPLILESPSPNQTSLYFCASRGLIVPNEKLFFGSGTQLSVL.

A remark on this clone: This may come from a read error, since a much larger clone is one base off. Other DNA sequences in the same sample also yield this CDR3. The chain uses TRBV9 and TRBJ2-3; D may be TRBD1 (6 bases). Germline lookup yields CDR1 SGDLS and CDR2 YYNGEE. The V end was cut by 5 bases, the J end by 5 bases, with 18 bases between. This CDR3 is 15 amino acids long. The CDR3 DNA sequence: TGTGCCAGCAGTGCCTCGGGACAAGTTAGAGATACGCAGTATTTT. Protein: CASSASGQVRDTQYF.

This clone was seen once. The V and J genes are TRBV6-1 and TRBJ2-1; 11 positions match TRBD2. V lost 2 bases to trimming and J lost 8 bases; unmatched junction nucleotides: 5. The CDR3 has 15 residues. Germline loops: CDR1 MNHNS, CDR2 SASEGT. CDR3: CASSELVAGGDEQFF. CDR3 DNA sequence: TGTGCCAGCAGTGAATTGGTAGCGGGGGGGGATGAGCAGTTCTTC.

The chain is built from TRBV5-6 and TRBJ2-1; no clear D. The CDR3 sequence is 11 residues long. The germline V gene has CDR1 SGHDT and CDR2 YYEEEE. V lost 0 bases to trimming and J lost 8 bases, with 3 bases between them. Here the CDR3 reads CASSLAYEQFF. The DNA for the CDR3 is TGTGCCAGCAGCTTGGCCTATGAGCAGTTCTTC.

About this clone: The germline gene is not matched at one end of the junction; a read error may be the cause. The chain employs TRBV5-1 and TRBJ2-6, with TRBD1 as a possible D gene (6 bases). CDR3 length: 17 amino acids. CDR1 is SGHRS and CDR2 is YFSETQ in the germline V gene. CDR3 sequence: CASSLAQGLSGANVPTF. The CDR3 DNA reads as TGCGCCAGCAGCTTGGCGCAGGGGCTTTCTGGGGCCAACGTCCCGACTTTC.

This chain uses TRBV7-9 with TRBJ1-6, with D possibly being TRBD1 (5 bases). The CDR3 is 17 residues long. V was trimmed by 5 bases and J by 6 bases, leaving 20 bases between them. Per the germline V gene, CDR1 is SEHNR and CDR2 is FQNEAQ (reference sequence). Here the CDR3 reads CASSPGPLGRLNSPLHF. As DNA, the CDR3 is TGTGCCAGCAGCCCGGGACCCCTGGGTCGCCTTAATTCACCCCTCCACTTT.

The chain combines TRBV7-9 with TRBJ1-2, with TRBD1 as a possible D gene (5 bases). V was shortened by 5 bases and J by 5 bases, with 18 bases between the two germline ends. This CDR3 has 15 amino acids. The V gene's germline CDR1 is SEHNR and CDR2 FQNEAQ (reference sequence). CDR3 sequence: CASSIPGAGGYGYTF. The CDR3 DNA follows: TGTGCCAGCAGCATTCCCGGGGCAGGAGGATATGGCTACACCTTC. Supplemented by reference TRBV7-9 and TRBJ1-2, the full variable domain reads DTGVSQNPRHKITKRGQNVTFRCDPISEHNRLYWYRQTLGQGPEFLTYFQNEAQLEKSRLLSDRFSAERPKGSFSTLEIQRTEQGDSAMYLCASSIPGAGGYGYTFGSGTRLTVV.

The chain links TRBV28 to TRBJ1-4; maybe TRBD1 (5 bases). Deletions cut 3 bases from V and 13 bases from J, with 27 bases between. CDR3 length equals 17 residues. Germline CDR1 is MDHEN and CDR2 is SYDVKM. Here the CDR3 reads CASSLGEVGVAGEGLFF. CDR3 DNA: TGTGCCAGCAGTTTGGGGGAAGTGGGGGTCGCCGGGGAAGGACTGTTTTTT.

This chain links TRBV5-8 with TRBJ1-5, with 9 positions matching TRBD1. The CDR3 sequence is 15 residues long. V was clipped by 0 bases and J by 6 bases; unmatched bases: 4. Germline V gives CDR1 SGHTS, CDR2 YDEGEE. The CDR3 loop reads CASSLGPGQGQPQHF. The CDR3 DNA follows: TGTGCCAGCAGCTTGGGTCCGGGACAGGGTCAGCCCCAGCATTTT.

The V call is TRBV29-1, the J call TRBJ1-2, with D unresolved. The CDR3 runs 13 residues. Trimming cost V 3 bases and J 2 bases, with 10 bases left between them. Germline CDR1 is SQVTM and CDR2 is ANQGSEA. In DNA, the CDR3 is TGCAGCGTTGATCGATATTCAAACTATGGCTACACCTTC. This codes for CSVDRYSNYGYTF.

This chain links TRBV27 with TRBJ1-1; possible D gene TRBD1, 6 bases. The CDR3 spans 17 residues. Germline-derived CDR1 and CDR2 are MNHEY and SMNVEV (reference sequence). Trimming took off 6 bases at V and 1 base at J, with 21 bases between the two ends. CDR3 sequence (DNA): TGTGCCAGCAGGTCCGGGGGGCTTTGGGGGACGAACACTGAAGCTTTCTTT. This gives the protein CASRSGGLWGTNTEAFF.

The J gene is TRBJ2-2, the V gene TRBV7-9; 12 bases agree with TRBD2. The CDR3 is 17 residues long. Germline assignment: CDR1 SEHNR and CDR2 FQNEAQ (reference sequence). Germline trimming cut 5 bases from V and 5 bases from J; bases unmatched to any gene: 9. The CDR3 protein is CASSVPSGGALTGELFF. The CDR3 region has the DNA TGTGCCAGCAGCGTCCCTAGCGGGGGGGCATTAACCGGGGAGCTGTTTTTT.

The chain couples TRBV11-2 to TRBJ2-7, with D perhaps TRBD1 (6 bases). CDR3 length: 16 amino acids. Germline CDR1 reads SGHAT; CDR2 reads FQNNGV. Between the trimmed V and J ends, which lost 0 bases and 1 base, there was a span of 13 bases. The CDR3 protein is CASSLDWRQASYEQYF. The CDR3 coding sequence is TGTGCCAGCAGCTTAGATTGGAGACAGGCATCCTACGAGCAGTACTTC.